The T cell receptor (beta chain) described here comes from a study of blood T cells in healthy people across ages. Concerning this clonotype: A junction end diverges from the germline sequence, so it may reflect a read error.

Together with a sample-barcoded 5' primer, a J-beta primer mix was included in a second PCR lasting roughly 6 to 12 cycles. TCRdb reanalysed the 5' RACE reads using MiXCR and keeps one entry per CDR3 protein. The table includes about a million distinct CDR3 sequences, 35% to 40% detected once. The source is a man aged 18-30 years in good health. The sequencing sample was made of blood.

The CDR3 region has the DNA TGTGCCAGCAACTTACGGGACAGGGGTGAGAATTCACCCCTCCACTTT. Protein product: CASNLRDRGENSPLHF. The V and J genes are TRBV13 and TRBJ1-6, with 10 bases identical to TRBD1. The CDR3 is 16 amino acids. CDR1 and CDR2 (germline): PRHDT, FYEKMQ (reference sequence).